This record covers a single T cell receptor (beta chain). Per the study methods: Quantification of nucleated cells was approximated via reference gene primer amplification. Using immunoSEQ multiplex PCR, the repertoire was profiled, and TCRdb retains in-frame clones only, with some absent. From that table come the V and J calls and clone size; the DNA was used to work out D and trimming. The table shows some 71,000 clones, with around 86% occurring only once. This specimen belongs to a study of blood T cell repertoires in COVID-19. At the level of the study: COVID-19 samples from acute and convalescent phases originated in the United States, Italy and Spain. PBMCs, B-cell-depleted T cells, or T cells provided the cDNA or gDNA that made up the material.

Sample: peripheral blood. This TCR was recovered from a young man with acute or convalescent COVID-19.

The CDR3 DNA sequence: TGTGCCAGCAGCTCCCAAATTGGGGGGAACTATGGCTACACCTTC. Protein sequence: CASSSQIGGNYGYTF. The J gene is TRBJ1-2, the V gene TRBV5-5, with D perhaps TRBD1 (5 bases). CDR1 is SGHKS and CDR2 is YYEKEE in the germline V gene (reference sequence). Deletions cut 3 bases from V and 2 bases from J, with 14 bases between. The CDR3 covers 15 residues.